This T cell receptor beta chain was recovered during a study of cytomegalovirus exposure and HLA in healthy donors. Findings of the study overall: Reportedly, cytomegalovirus status was diagnosed with high sensitivity and specificity. Later analysis placed DRB1 highest and HLA-C lowest in TCR association rates, which differed by HLA locus.

In its sample, this clone was seen once. Its target is unknown. Primers included in the PCR were 60 Vbeta and 13 Jbeta primers. Profiled with immunoSEQ multiplex PCR; TCRdb holds only in-frame clones, not every one. The top ten hold 3% to 4.5% of the sample, which has 15,000 to 20,000 clones, 65% to 75% seen once. Germline V gives CDR1 GTSNPN, CDR2 SVGIG (reference sequence). CDR3 size: 14 residues. The V and J ends lost 5 bases and 0 bases respectively, with 8 bases between them. The gene calls are TRBV30 and TRBJ2-6; a weak D match, TRBD1 (5 bases). The source is a man between 18 and 35 years old in good health and CMV-seronegative. The sample taken for sequencing was PBMCs. CDR3 DNA: TGTGCCTGGGGCACAGGCTCTGGGGCCAACGTCCTGACTTTC. This encodes CAWGTGSGANVLTF. Together with reference TRBV30 and TRBJ2-6, the CDR3 gives the full variable domain: SQTIHQWPATLVQPVGSPLSLECTVEGTSNPNLYWYRQAAGRGLQLLFYSVGIGQISSEVPQNLSASRPQDRQFILSSKKLLLSDSGFYLCAWGTGSGANVLTFGAGSRLTVL.